This passage covers 25 T cell receptor beta chains from one sample sequenced in a study of OX40 agonist ivuxolimab in advanced cancers. TCRdb keeps only in-frame clones here, not all; method: immunoSEQ multiplex PCR. Of tens of thousands of clones in the sample, about nine tenths were seen once. The specimen comprised CD4+ or CD8+ T cells sorted from blood, sampled in a trial of the OX40 agonist ivuxolimab. All receptors come from an adult with an advanced solid tumor such as melanoma, head and neck, liver or kidney cancer.

This chain links TRBV6-4 with TRBJ2-3, with 8 bases identical to TRBD2. Trimming cost V 0 bases and J 4 bases; bases outside gene matches: 0. The CDR3 covers 14 residues. Germline CDR1 is MRHNA and CDR2 is SNTAGT. The DNA of the CDR3 is TGTGCCAGCAGTGACTCGACTAGCGCAGATACGCAGTATTTT. This encodes CASSDSTSADTQYF.

V is TRBV7-6 and J is TRBJ2-2, with 9 bases that match TRBD2. In germline, CDR1 is SGHVS, CDR2 FNYEAQ. The CDR3 is 19 amino acids. The V gene end was trimmed by 2 bases and the J gene end by 5 bases; junction bases not matched to a gene: 15. The DNA for the CDR3 is TGTGCCAGCAGCTTAAACCCTTCCCTTAGCGGGGGAGGTACCGGGGAGCTGTTTTTT. This sequence encodes CASSLNPSLSGGGTGELFF.

The DNA for the CDR3 is TGCGCCAGCAGCCCCCATAGCGGGGGGGGGAATGAGCAGTTCTTC. It is translated as CASSPHSGGGNEQFF. The chain links TRBV4-3 to TRBJ2-1; the match to TRBD2 covers 11 bases. V shed 4 bases and J 7 bases; nucleotides not matched to a gene: 6. This CDR3 is built from 15 residues. Germline V lookup: CDR1 LGHNA, CDR2 YSLEER.

V usage is TRBV12-5 and J usage is TRBJ2-5, with 9 bases matching TRBD2. V gave up 3 bases and J gave up 3 bases; unmatched junction bases: 8. This CDR3 spans 16 amino acids. Looked up from germline, CDR1 is LGHNT and CDR2 is FRNRAP. Here the CDR3 DNA reads TGTGCTAGTGGTTTCCGGCCTAGCGGGGCCGAAGAGACCCAGTACTTC. It yields the protein CASGFRPSGAEETQYF.

This rearrangement joins TRBV13 to TRBJ2-5, with 12 positions matching TRBD2. Germline V lookup: CDR1 PRHDT, CDR2 FYEKMQ (reference sequence). The CDR3 sequence is 16 residues long. V gave up 3 bases and J gave up 2 bases; unmatched junction bases: 4. The CDR3 here is CASSFRTSGAQETQYF. The CDR3 DNA sequence: TGTGCCAGCAGCTTCCGGACTAGCGGGGCACAAGAGACCCAGTACTTC. The whole variable domain, remainder taken from reference TRBV13 and TRBJ2-5, is AAGVIQSPRHLIKEKRETATLKCYPIPRHDTVYWYQQGPGQDPQFLISFYEKMQSDKGSIPDRFSAQQFSDYHSELNMSSLELGDSALYFCASSFRTSGAQETQYFGPGTRLLVL.

This clone was recorded a few times. The V call is TRBV4-1, the J call TRBJ1-5; possible D gene TRBD1, 6 bases. Germline V gene data show CDR1 as MGHRA and CDR2 as YSYEKL. The CDR3 is 16 residues long. The V end was cut by 0 bases, the J end by 4 bases, with 13 bases between. Here the CDR3 reads CASSQESGGGNQPQHF. The CDR3 DNA sequence: TGCGCCAGCAGCCAAGAATCGGGGGGCGGGAATCAGCCCCAGCATTTT.

This clone was counted between two and nine times. The V gene is TRBV2, the J gene TRBJ1-2; D is perhaps TRBD1 (6 bases). Between the trimmed V and J ends, which lost 7 bases and 0 bases, there was a span of 12 bases. The CDR3 runs 14 residues. Per germline, CDR1 SNHLY and CDR2 FYNNEI. CDR3 nucleotide sequence: TGTGCCAGCACCGGACAGTTTACTAACTATGGCTACACCTTC. This sequence encodes CASTGQFTNYGYTF.

This sequence joins TRBV5-1 and TRBJ2-7, with no clear D. This CDR3 is 14 amino acids long. The germline gives CDR1 SGHRS, CDR2 YFSETQ. The V gene lost 0 bases and the J gene lost 0 bases, with 7 bases spanning the gap. CDR3 bases: TGCGCCAGCAGCTTGGCCGGCAACTCCTACGAGCAGTACTTC. Its protein product is CASSLAGNSYEQYF. Combining the CDR3 with reference TRBV5-1 and TRBJ2-7 gives the whole variable domain KAGVTQTPRYLIKTRGQQVTLSCSPISGHRSVSWYQQTPGQGLQFLFEYFSETQRNKGNFPGRFSGRQFSNSRSEMNVSTLELGDSALYLCASSLAGNSYEQYFGPGTRLTVT.

The V gene is TRBV18, the J gene TRBJ1-1; D perhaps matches TRBD1 (6 bases). Germline CDR1 and CDR2: KGHSH and LQKENI. Trimming removed 6 bases from V and 4 bases from J, with 15 bases in between. This CDR3 is built from 14 residues. The CDR3 nucleotides read TGTGCCAGCTCTCACACGGGGGCCGGCACTGAAGCTTTCTTT. Translated: CASSHTGAGTEAFF.

This chain uses TRBV15 with TRBJ1-1, with a tentative D call TRBD1 (5 bases). The CDR3 spans 16 residues. From germline, CDR1 is LNHNV and CDR2 YYDKDF (reference sequence). V was clipped by 0 bases and J by 3 bases, with 14 bases between them. CDR3 sequence reads: CATSRDFRGGDTEAFF. For the CDR3, the DNA is TGTGCCACCAGCAGAGATTTCCGGGGGGGGGACACTGAAGCTTTCTTT. The complete variable domain, with remaining parts taken from reference TRBV15 and TRBJ1-1, reads DAMVIQNPRYQVTQFGKPVTLSCSQTLNHNVMYWYQQKSSQAPKLLFHYYDKDFNNEADTPDNFQSRRPNTSFCFLDIRSPGLGDTAMYLCATSRDFRGGDTEAFFGQGTRLTVV.

The V gene is TRBV2, the J gene TRBJ2-5; the match to TRBD1 covers 10 bases. With V trimmed by 6 bases and J by 6 bases, 4 bases remained unmatched. Per germline, CDR1 SNHLY and CDR2 FYNNEI. This CDR3 contains 13 residues. The CDR3 here is CASSGTGEKTQYF. The CDR3 DNA is TGTGCCAGCAGCGGGACAGGGGAAAAGACCCAGTACTTC.

This clone was observed a handful of times. The chain couples TRBV4-2 to TRBJ1-1; D is uncertain. CDR1 is LGHNA, CDR2 YNFKEQ, per germline. The length of the CDR3 is 15 residues. Trimming cost V 5 bases and J 1 base, with 14 bases left between them. The CDR3 region has the DNA TGTGCCAGCAGCTTGCTGACGGCCTCGAACACTGAAGCTTTCTTT. Translated, it gives CASSLLTASNTEAFF.

V and J are TRBV5-1 and TRBJ1-2; a weak D match, TRBD1 (6 bases). Germline lookup yields CDR1 SGHRS and CDR2 YFSETQ. The V gene lost 4 bases and the J gene lost 8 bases, with 15 bases spanning the gap. The CDR3 has 13 amino acids. Here the CDR3 DNA reads TGCGCCAGCAGCCCGAACAGGGATAAGGGCTACACCTTC. It specifies CASSPNRDKGYTF.

The chain couples TRBV7-6 to TRBJ2-7; weak D call: TRBD1 (7 bases). This CDR3 comprises 13 residues. Germline V lookup: CDR1 SGHVS, CDR2 FNYEAQ. The V gene lost 5 bases and the J gene lost 6 bases, with 14 bases spanning the gap. The CDR3 sequence is CASSTRGTVEQYF. For the CDR3, the DNA is TGTGCCAGCAGCACCCGGGGGACAGTCGAGCAGTACTTC. The complete variable domain, with remaining parts taken from reference TRBV7-6 and TRBJ2-7, reads GAGVSQSPRYKVTKRGQDVALRCDPISGHVSLYWYRQALGQGPEFLTYFNYEAQQDKSGLPNDRFSAERPEGSISTLTIQRTEQRDSAMYRCASSTRGTVEQYFGPGTRLTVT.

The chain uses TRBV7-9 and TRBJ2-7; 7 bases are a match to TRBD1. The J segment lost 6 bases and the V segment lost 5 bases, leaving 7 bases of the junction unmatched. The CDR3 length is 13 residues. Germline V gene sequence: CDR1 SEHNR, CDR2 FQNEAQ (reference sequence). The CDR3 protein is CASSLPTGFEQYF. The CDR3 DNA follows: TGTGCCAGCAGCCTGCCGACAGGGTTCGAGCAGTACTTC.

The chain links TRBV9 to TRBJ1-5; D is unresolved. In germline, CDR1 is SGDLS, CDR2 YYNGEE. The CDR3 loop spans 15 amino acids. Trimming removed 0 bases at V and 3 bases at J, with 10 bases between. The CDR3, as DNA: TGTGCCAGCAGCGTAGGGCAGGCCCTCAATCAGCCCCAGCATTTT. Translating gives CASSVGQALNQPQHF.

This chain links TRBV29-1 with TRBJ2-2; D remains unclear. In germline, CDR1 is SQVTM, CDR2 ANQGSEA. Trimming removed 3 bases from V and 6 bases from J, with 5 bases in between. This CDR3 has 11 residues. This CDR3 reads CSVDYAGELFF. The CDR3 DNA sequence: TGCAGCGTTGATTACGCCGGGGAGCTGTTTTTT.

The genes are TRBV13 and TRBJ2-3; D is perhaps TRBD2 (6 bases). The V gene's germline CDR1 is PRHDT and CDR2 FYEKMQ (reference sequence). Trimming took off 0 bases at V and 1 base at J, with 8 bases between the two ends. The CDR3 length is 15 residues. The CDR3 here is CASSLGTSRTDTQYF. The CDR3, as DNA: TGTGCCAGCAGCTTAGGCACTAGCCGCACAGATACGCAGTATTTT.

This rearrangement joins TRBV4-1 to TRBJ1-2; maybe TRBD1 (6 bases). The CDR3 contains 15 residues. The V gene's germline CDR1 is MGHRA and CDR2 YSYEKL. Trimming stripped 0 bases from V and 4 bases from J, with 12 bases between. DNA of the CDR3: TGCGCCAGCAGCCAAGATACAGGGCCGCCCTATGGCTACACCTTC. It translates to CASSQDTGPPYGYTF.

The chain has TRBV11-2 and TRBJ2-2; the match to TRBD2 covers 9 bases. CDR3 length equals 16 residues. CDR1 is SGHAT, CDR2 FQNNGV, per germline. Trimming at V came to 5 bases and at J to 9 bases, leaving 13 bases not matched to a gene. In DNA form, the CDR3 reads TGTGCCAGCAGCCTCACGGGCGGGGGGGCACTCAGGGAGCTGTTTTTT. This gives the protein CASSLTGGGALRELFF. Full variable domain (missing parts from reference TRBV11-2 and TRBJ2-2): EAGVAQSPRYKIIEKRQSVAFWCNPISGHATLYWYQQILGQGPKLLIQFQNNGVVDDSQLPKDRFSAERLKGVDSTLKIQPAKLEDSAVYLCASSLTGGGALRELFFGEGSRLTVL.

The rearrangement uses TRBV25-1 and TRBJ2-7; 8 bases are a match to TRBD2. Per the germline V gene, CDR1 is MGHDK and CDR2 is SYGVNS. J was trimmed by 2 bases and V by 3 bases; bases with no gene match: 3. The CDR3 extends over 14 amino acids. The CDR3 loop is CASSDREGAYEQYF. CDR3 in DNA: TGTGCCAGCAGTGACCGGGAGGGGGCCTACGAGCAGTACTTC.

This chain connects TRBV19 to TRBJ2-7; D may be TRBD1 (6 bases). V lost 2 bases and J 2 bases, leaving 10 bases between the germline ends. Per the germline V gene, CDR1 is LNHDA and CDR2 is SQIVND (reference sequence). The CDR3 runs 14 residues. The CDR3 reads CASSIMDSAYEQYF. CDR3 DNA sequence: TGTGCCAGTAGTATAATGGACAGTGCCTACGAGCAGTACTTC.

This chain links TRBV14 with TRBJ2-5; 9 positions agree with TRBD2. V shed 1 base, J shed 5 bases, and the junction held 5 bases outside the gene matches. Germline loops: CDR1 SGHDN, CDR2 FVKESK. The CDR3 has 15 residues. The CDR3 here is CASSQGRTSVETQYF. The CDR3, as DNA: TGTGCCAGCAGCCAAGGAAGGACTAGCGTCGAGACCCAGTACTTC.

There are a few counts of this clone. The CDR3, as DNA: TGTGCCAGCAGCTCAACAGGGGGAGGGACTGAAGCTTTCTTT. Translation: CASSSTGGGTEAFF. V is TRBV7-3 and J is TRBJ1-1; 8 bases agree with TRBD1. The CDR3 covers 14 residues. CDR1 and CDR2 (germline): SGHTA, FQGTGA. The trim removed 4 bases at V and 5 bases at J, leaving 6 bases unmatched.

The chain is built from TRBV6-1 and TRBJ2-5; 9 bases fit TRBD1. The J segment lost 0 bases and the V segment lost 0 bases, leaving 5 bases of the junction unmatched. The CDR3 has 17 amino acids. Germline values: CDR1 MNHNS, CDR2 SASEGT. CDR3 protein: CASSEARGQGYQETQYF. In DNA form, the CDR3 reads TGTGCCAGCAGTGAAGCGCGGGGACAGGGTTACCAAGAGACCCAGTACTTC.